The 23 T cell receptor beta chains below were found in one sample sequenced in a study of regulatory T cells in long-lasting Graves disease. With iRepertoire HTBI primers and Arm-PCR of CDR3 regions, TCR beta libraries were built. TCRdb reanalysed the multiplex PCR reads using MiXCR and keeps one entry per CDR3 protein. The table lists hundreds of thousands of distinct CDR3 sequences, 20% to 25% of them singletons. The time point is: persistent/refractory GD, antithyroid drugs over 5 years with positive TRAb. After RNA was extracted from PBMCs, the TCR library was made from it. The sample was peripheral blood mononuclear cells (PBMCs), taken when the disease was refractory, from a patient treated with antithyroid drugs. Every receptor here comes from a female donor with Graves disease.

This clonotype has at least ten counts. The chain combines TRBV12-3 or TRBV12-4 with TRBJ2-7, with 7 nucleotides matching TRBD2. The V segment lost 3 bases and the J segment 2 bases; nucleotides outside the gene matches: 4. CDR3 length: 14 amino acids. The CDR3 nucleotides read TGTGCCAGCAGTTTCGGGGCGGGGGCCTACGAGCAGTACTTC. Its translation: CASSFGAGAYEQYF.

The rearrangement joins TRBV2 to TRBJ2-6; perhaps TRBD1 as D (5 bases). The CDR3 length is 14 residues. V lost 5 bases, J lost 3 bases, and 8 bases lay in between. Per germline, CDR1 SNHLY and CDR2 FYNNEI. The CDR3 nucleotides read TGTGCCAGCAGTCAGGGCTTTGGGGCCAACGTCCTGACTTTC. Protein: CASSQGFGANVLTF.

This clonotype was counted many times. The chain carries TRBV6-5 and TRBJ2-7; 10 bases map to TRBD2. Germline V gene sequence: CDR1 MNHEY, CDR2 SVGAGI. The CDR3 consists of 18 residues. V dropped 4 bases and J dropped 3; count of bases not matched to a gene: 15. In DNA, the CDR3 is TGTGCCAGCAGTTCTCCTAGGGCTAGCGGGAGTTCGCTCTACGAGCAGTACTTC. Amino acids: CASSSPRASGSSLYEQYF.

V gene TRBV28 combines with J gene TRBJ2-3; D call uncertain. The CDR3 covers 14 residues. Germline CDR1 reads MDHEN; CDR2 reads SYDVKM. The V and J ends lost 4 bases and 1 base respectively, with 9 bases between them. The DNA for the CDR3 is TGTGCCAGCAGTTACAGATACCGCACAGATACGCAGTATTTT. Translating it yields CASSYRYRTDTQYF.

This CDR3 reads CSAVRQGREQFF. The CDR3 nucleotides read TGCAGTGCAGTAAGACAGGGGCGTGAGCAGTTCTTC. V is TRBV20-1 and J is TRBJ2-1; 8 positions match TRBD1. V dropped 6 bases and J dropped 9; count of bases not matched to a gene: 7. This CDR3 comprises 12 residues. From germline, CDR1 is DFQATT and CDR2 SNEGSKA (reference sequence).

The table lists this clonotype with a few counts. The chain carries TRBV7-2 and TRBJ2-7; 13 nucleotides align to TRBD2. Trimming removed 6 bases from V and 4 bases from J; junction bases left unmatched: 6. The CDR3 sequence is 15 residues long. Germline V lookup: CDR1 SGHTA, CDR2 FQGNSA. CDR3 sequence reads: CASSGTSGNLYEQYF. CDR3 nucleotide sequence: TGTGCCAGCAGTGGGACTAGCGGGAATCTTTACGAGCAGTACTTC. Full variable domain (missing parts from reference TRBV7-2 and TRBJ2-7): GAGVSQSPSNKVTEKGKDVELRCDPISGHTALYWYRQSLGQGLEFLIYFQGNSAPDKSGLPSDRFSAERTGGSVSTLTIQRTQQEDSAVYLCASSGTSGNLYEQYFGPGTRLTVT.

This clonotype was seen many times. V gene TRBV29-1 combines with J gene TRBJ1-4, with D possibly being TRBD1 (5 bases). V lost 6 bases to trimming and J lost 8 bases, with 16 bases between them. CDR3 length: 13 amino acids. The germline V gene encodes CDR1 SQVTM and CDR2 ANQGSEA. This CDR3 is CSVADSEGEKLFF. The DNA of the CDR3 is TGCAGCGTGGCCGACAGTGAGGGGGAAAAACTGTTTTTT.

This clonotype was seen repeatedly, ten times or more. The chain carries TRBV12-3 or TRBV12-4 and TRBJ2-7; D is ambiguous. Trimming took 5 bases from V and 2 from J, leaving 19 bases between them. The CDR3 spans 16 residues. CDR3 protein: CASSPPLGLNAYEQYF. The CDR3 DNA reads TGTGCCAGCAGTCCCCCCCTCGGATTGAATGCCTACGAGCAGTACTTC.

The V call is TRBV19, the J call TRBJ2-2; D is perhaps TRBD1 (5 bases). Trimming shortened V by 4 bases and J by 0 bases, and 12 bases separated the two germline ends. CDR1 is LNHDA and CDR2 is SQIVND in the germline V gene (reference sequence). The CDR3 runs to 16 residues. CDR3 loop: CASSKGNSPNTGELFF. Written as DNA, the CDR3 is TGTGCCAGTAGTAAGGGGAACAGCCCGAACACCGGGGAGCTGTTTTTT. The full variable domain, completed using reference TRBV19 and TRBJ2-2, is DGGITQSPKYLFRKEGQNVTLSCEQNLNHDAMYWYRQDPGQGLRLIYYSQIVNDFQKGDIAEGYSVSREKKESFPLTVTSAQKNPTAFYLCASSKGNSPNTGELFFGEGSRLTVL.

The chain joins TRBV24-1 to TRBJ1-1, with 10 bases lining up with TRBD1. V lost 4 bases to trimming and J lost 8 bases; unmatched junction nucleotides: 6. This CDR3 is built from 14 residues. Germline V lookup: CDR1 KGHDR, CDR2 SFDVKD. CDR3 sequence: CATSDPRQGAEAFF. DNA for the CDR3: TGTGCCACCAGTGACCCCAGACAGGGGGCCGAAGCTTTCTTT.

The sample holds many counts of this clonotype. The genes are TRBV6-5 and TRBJ2-7, with unresolved D. Germline V gives CDR1 MNHEY, CDR2 SVGAGI. CDR3 length equals 11 residues. V lost 0 bases and J 6 bases, leaving 3 bases between the germline ends. CDR3 nucleotides: TGTGCCAGCAGTTACTCGTCCGAGCAGTACTTC. It encodes CASSYSSEQYF.

V usage is TRBV19 and J usage is TRBJ2-2; 8 bases fit TRBD1. Germline V gene data show CDR1 as LNHDA and CDR2 as SQIVND (reference sequence). The length of the CDR3 is 18 residues. Trimming cost V 4 bases and J 0 bases; bases outside gene matches: 10. The CDR3 region is CASSTPRLDRANTGELFF. The DNA for the CDR3 is TGTGCCAGTAGTACCCCTCGACTGGACAGGGCGAACACCGGGGAGCTGTTTTTT.

This clonotype appeared a few times. This chain uses TRBV7-2 with TRBJ2-3, with 10 nucleotides matching TRBD2. V dropped 6 bases and J dropped 6; count of bases not matched to a gene: 9. The CDR3 contains 15 residues. Germline V gene lookup returns CDR1 SGHTA and CDR2 FQGNSA. The CDR3 sequence is CASSRTSGGADTQYF. The CDR3 nucleotides are TGTGCCAGCAGTCGGACTAGCGGAGGGGCTGATACGCAGTATTTT.

The rearrangement joins TRBV6-1 to TRBJ1-1; D may be TRBD1 (5 bases). Germline-derived CDR1 and CDR2 are MNHNS and SASEGT. This CDR3 spans 17 amino acids. The ends were cut back, 6 bases at V and 1 base at J, with 21 bases in the middle. The CDR3 reads CASRPRETGLPNTEAFF. DNA for the CDR3: TGTGCCAGCAGACCGAGAGAAACAGGTCTACCGAACACTGAAGCTTTCTTT.

This chain links TRBV9 with TRBJ1-4; 10 nucleotides match TRBD1. The V and J ends lost 0 bases and 10 bases, in that order; junction bases with no gene match: 6. The germline V gene has CDR1 SGDLS and CDR2 YYNGEE. The CDR3 is 15 amino acids. The CDR3 sequence: CASSVEGTGEAKLFF. The CDR3 DNA reads TGTGCCAGCAGCGTAGAAGGGACAGGGGAGGCAAAACTGTTTTTT. Based on the CDR3 plus reference TRBV9 and TRBJ1-4, the full variable domain is DSGVTQTPKHLITATGQRVTLRCSPRSGDLSVYWYQQSLDQGLQFLIQYYNGEERAKGNILERFSAQQFPDLHSELNLSSLELGDSALYFCASSVEGTGEAKLFFGSGTQLSVL.

As regards this clonotype: This clone may be a read error of a much larger clone one base away. V and J are TRBV7-2 and TRBJ1-6, with D hard to call. Germline CDR1 is SGHTA and CDR2 is FQGNSA. Trimming took 6 bases from V and 5 from J, leaving 17 bases between them. The CDR3 runs 16 residues. DNA for the CDR3: TGTGCCAGCAGGGGAGCTGGACGGGGAGATAATTCACCCCTCCACTTT. It translates to CASRGAGRGDNSPLHF. Full variable domain (rest looked up from reference TRBV7-2 and TRBJ1-6): GAGVSQSPSNKVTEKGKDVELRCDPISGHTALYWYRQSLGQGLEFLIYFQGNSAPDKSGLPSDRFSAERTGGSVSTLTIQRTQQEDSAVYLCASRGAGRGDNSPLHFGNGTRLTVT.

This clonotype was detected many times. The chain has TRBV5-1 and TRBJ1-6; D call uncertain. The germline CDR1 and CDR2 sequences are SGHRS and YFSETQ. The CDR3 runs to 14 residues. V was shortened by 0 bases and J by 8 bases, with 9 bases between the two germline ends. CDR3 residues: CASSLGLGDSPLHF. CDR3 coding DNA: TGCGCCAGCAGCTTGGGACTCGGGGATTCACCCCTCCACTTT.

CDR3 bases: TGCGCCAGCAGCCCAGCTGGGACATCCATACAAGAGACCCAGTACTTC. Its protein product is CASSPAGTSIQETQYF. The V gene is TRBV4-1, the J gene TRBJ2-5, with D perhaps TRBD1 (6 bases). The CDR3 extends over 16 amino acids. Germline assignment: CDR1 MGHRA and CDR2 YSYEKL. Deletions cut 4 bases from V and 2 bases from J, with 17 bases between.

This clonotype appeared many times. CDR3 bases: TGTGCCTGGAGTGGACGACAGGGGATTTGGCAGTACTTC. Its translation is CAWSGRQGIWQYF. V and J are TRBV30 and TRBJ2-7; 8 bases match TRBD1. CDR1 is GTSNPN and CDR2 is SVGIG in the germline V gene (reference sequence). CDR3 length: 13 residues. Trimming at V came to 1 base and at J to 9 bases, leaving 8 bases not matched to a gene. Full variable domain (rest looked up from reference TRBV30 and TRBJ2-7): SQTIHQWPATLVQPVGSPLSLECTVEGTSNPNLYWYRQAAGRGLQLLFYSVGIGQISSEVPQNLSASRPQDRQFILSSKKLLLSDSGFYLCAWSGRQGIWQYFGPGTRLTVT.

This clonotype was recorded many times. The chain couples TRBV28 to TRBJ2-5; D may be TRBD1 (6 bases). The CDR3 contains 13 residues. The V gene's germline CDR1 is MDHEN and CDR2 SYDVKM. V shed 5 bases and J shed 4 bases, with 11 bases lying between them. Here the CDR3 reads CASSETGRETQYF. CDR3 DNA sequence: TGTGCCAGCAGTGAGACAGGCAGAGAGACCCAGTACTTC. The full variable domain, with the rest looked up from reference TRBV28 and TRBJ2-5, is DVKVTQSSRYLVKRTGEKVFLECVQDMDHENMFWYRQDPGLGLRLIYFSYDVKMKEKGDIPEGYSVSREKKERFSLILESASTNQTSMYLCASSETGRETQYFGPGTRLLVL.

The V gene is TRBV7-9, the J gene TRBJ2-7, with D tentatively TRBD1 or TRBD2 (6 bases each). V dropped 2 bases and J dropped 1 base, with 21 bases sitting between them. CDR3 length equals 18 residues. Germline CDR1 and CDR2: SEHNR and FQNEAQ (reference sequence). The CDR3 sequence is CASSLRTRAGGASYEQYF. The CDR3 nucleotides are TGTGCCAGCAGCTTAAGAACTAGGGCCGGGGGCGCGTCCTACGAGCAGTACTTC.

This clonotype came up many times. The rearrangement joins TRBV12-3 or TRBV12-4 to TRBJ2-5; D is unresolved. The ends were cut back, 4 bases at V and 6 bases at J, with 9 bases in the middle. The CDR3 runs to 12 residues. CDR3 in amino acids: CASSSHLQTQYF. The CDR3 nucleotides read TGTGCCAGCAGTTCCCACTTACAGACCCAGTACTTC.

This clonotype was counted ten times or more. The chain carries TRBV2 and TRBJ2-1, with D hard to call. V was clipped by 5 bases and J by 8 bases, with 7 bases between them. The length of the CDR3 is 11 residues. In germline, CDR1 is SNHLY, CDR2 FYNNEI. CDR3 nucleotide sequence: TGTGCCAGCAGTCAGAGCGATGAGCAGTTCTTC. It specifies CASSQSDEQFF.